A single sample gave rise to the 23 T cell receptor beta chains below, sequenced in a study of blood T cell repertoires in COVID-19. Measured with immunoSEQ multiplex PCR; TCRdb has only the in-frame clones, and not every one. This sample has about 69,000 clones, with roughly 80% found just once. The sample consisted of peripheral blood. Receptor source: a woman aged 80 or older with acute or convalescent COVID-19.

This clone has only a few counts. The chain employs TRBV2 and TRBJ2-7; 10 bases map to TRBD1. V lost 4 bases, J lost 7 bases, and 7 bases stayed unmatched. There are 14 residues in the CDR3. Germline-derived CDR1 and CDR2 are SNHLY and FYNNEI. The CDR3 nucleotides are TGTGCCAGCAGTGTTGACAGGGGGCGCGATGAGCAGTACTTC. It translates to CASSVDRGRDEQYF.

This rearrangement joins TRBV6-4 to TRBJ2-1, with D uncertain. This CDR3 spans 16 amino acids. Trimming took off 0 bases at V and 4 bases at J, with 13 bases between the two ends. Germline values: CDR1 MRHNA, CDR2 SNTAGT. This CDR3 is CASSDSATLLYNEQFF. The CDR3 DNA sequence: TGTGCCAGCAGTGACTCAGCTACCCTACTTTACAATGAGCAGTTCTTC.

The rearrangement uses TRBV3-1 (or the pseudogene TRBV3-2) and TRBJ2-7; D remains ambiguous. CDR1 and CDR2 (germline): LGHDT, YNNKEL (reference sequence). This CDR3 spans 12 amino acids. Trimming stripped 0 bases from V and 3 bases from J, with 3 bases between. CDR3 in DNA: TGTGCCAGCAGCCAAGATATCTACGAGCAGTACTTC. This codes for CASSQDIYEQYF.

The V gene is TRBV6-6, the J gene TRBJ2-3; 11 nucleotides line up with TRBD2. V was clipped by 5 bases and J by 6 bases; unmatched bases: 4. Germline loops: CDR1 MNHNY, CDR2 SVGAGI (reference sequence). The CDR3 is 14 residues long. CDR3 amino acids: CASSEGTSGDTQYF. CDR3 DNA sequence: TGTGCCAGCAGTGAGGGGACTAGCGGTGATACGCAGTATTTT.

This chain links TRBV10-1 with TRBJ2-6; a weak D match, TRBD2 (5 bases). The length of the CDR3 is 16 residues. Between the trimmed V and J ends, which lost 0 bases and 4 bases, there was a span of 10 bases. Germline assignment: CDR1 WNHNN and CDR2 SYGVQD (reference sequence). The CDR3 DNA follows: TGCGCCAGCAGTGAGTCGCGGGTAGTGGGGGCCAACGTCCTGACTTTC. It translates to CASSESRVVGANVLTF.

The V gene is TRBV19, the J gene TRBJ1-5; a weak D match, TRBD1 (5 bases). The CDR3 length is 16 residues. The germline V gene encodes CDR1 LNHDA and CDR2 SQIVND (reference sequence). V shed 1 base and J shed 0 bases, with 10 bases lying between them. CDR3 bases: TGTGCCAGTAGTATAGGCAGGGATTATAGCAATCAGCCCCAGCATTTT. It encodes CASSIGRDYSNQPQHF.

V gene TRBV20-1 combines with J gene TRBJ2-7; D ambiguous. This CDR3 is built from 14 residues. V lost 3 bases and J 0 bases, leaving 12 bases between the germline ends. Germline assignment: CDR1 DFQATT and CDR2 SNEGSKA (reference sequence). DNA for the CDR3: TGCAGTGCTAGTCCCCTAGTGAACTCCTACGAGCAGTACTTC. Translating gives CSASPLVNSYEQYF.

This CDR3 reads CASSLDARRGETQYF. As DNA, the CDR3 is TGTGCCAGCAGCTTGGACGCCCGAAGGGGGGAGACCCAGTACTTC. The chain has TRBV5-4 and TRBJ2-5, with TRBD1 as a possible D gene (6 bases). With 0 bases removed from V and 5 bases from J, the gap between germline ends came to 14 bases. CDR3 length equals 15 residues. Germline CDR1 reads SGHNT; CDR2 reads YYREEE (reference sequence).

The V gene is TRBV27, the J gene TRBJ2-3; TRBD1 matches 9 bases. V shed 6 bases and J 9 bases; nucleotides not matched to a gene: 22. Germline V CDR1 and CDR2: MNHEY, SMNVEV (reference sequence). This CDR3 spans 18 amino acids. Written as DNA, the CDR3 is TGTGCCAGCAGCAGGACAGGGGCGGATGGCATGGTGTGGGGGACGCAGTATTTT. Protein: CASSRTGADGMVWGTQYF.

This clone was picked up a small number of times. The V gene is TRBV6-6, the J gene TRBJ1-1, with D possibly being TRBD1 (6 bases). The length of the CDR3 is 17 residues. CDR1 is MNHNY and CDR2 is SVGAGI in the germline V gene (reference sequence). The V gene lost 5 bases and the J gene lost 1 base, with 20 bases spanning the gap. DNA of the CDR3: TGTGCCAGCAGTCCGACATCAAGGGGGGGTAAGAACACTGAAGCTTTCTTT. Its translation is CASSPTSRGGKNTEAFF.

This chain joins TRBV30 and TRBJ2-7; weak D call: TRBD2 (6 bases). Germline V CDR1 and CDR2: GTSNPN, SVGIG (reference sequence). The CDR3 has 14 residues. Trimming shortened V by 2 bases and J by 3 bases, and 14 bases separated the two germline ends. The CDR3 sequence: CAWSRYRGGYEQYF. Here the CDR3 DNA reads TGTGCCTGGAGTCGGTATAGGGGAGGCTACGAGCAGTACTTC.

V is TRBV4-1 and J is TRBJ2-3; the match to TRBD1 covers 8 bases. Germline CDR1 MGHRA, CDR2 YSYEKL. This CDR3 spans 16 amino acids. Trimming removed 0 bases from V and 2 bases from J; junction bases left unmatched: 4. In DNA, the CDR3 is TGCGCCAGCAGCCAAGATTCGCAGGGGGCCACAGATACGCAGTATTTT. Residues: CASSQDSQGATDTQYF.

This clone has just one count. The rearrangement links TRBV3-1 (or the pseudogene TRBV3-2) to TRBJ1-6; D ambiguous. Trimming took off 0 bases at V and 0 bases at J, with 9 bases between the two ends. Germline CDR1 is LGHDT and CDR2 is YNNKEL (reference sequence). CDR3 length equals 17 residues. The DNA of the CDR3 is TGTGCCAGCAGCCAAGATAGAGGGAGCTCCTATAATTCACCCCTCCACTTT. This encodes CASSQDRGSSYNSPLHF.

The genes are TRBV12-3 or TRBV12-4 and TRBJ1-5; D possibly corresponds to TRBD1 (6 bases). Trimming left V 5 bases short and J 4 bases short, with 9 bases between. The CDR3 has 13 amino acids. The CDR3 loop is CASSRQVNQPQHF. In DNA, the CDR3 is TGTGCCAGCAGTCGACAGGTAAATCAGCCCCAGCATTTT.

The chain uses TRBV3-1 (or the pseudogene TRBV3-2) and TRBJ2-3; TRBD2 matches at 10 bases. The V gene end was trimmed by 8 bases and the J gene end by 4 bases; junction bases not matched to a gene: 6. Germline V CDR1 and CDR2: LGHDT, YNNKEL (reference sequence). The CDR3 totals 14 residues. The CDR3 spells CASLSSGGADTQYF. CDR3 sequence (DNA): TGTGCCAGCCTATCCAGCGGGGGGGCAGATACGCAGTATTTT.

The chain couples TRBV24-1 to TRBJ1-5; tentatively, D is TRBD1 (5 bases). The CDR3 covers 13 residues. Deletions cut 7 bases from V and 7 bases from J, with 13 bases between. The germline CDR1 and CDR2 sequences are KGHDR and SFDVKD. CDR3 residues: CATSPGHRQPQHF. The DNA for the CDR3 is TGTGCCACCAGCCCAGGACATCGGCAGCCCCAGCATTTT.

The chain employs TRBV12-5 and TRBJ2-2, with 8 bases matching TRBD1. The CDR3 is made up of 24 amino acids. CDR1 LGHNT and CDR2 FRNRAP come from the germline V gene. Trimming removed 1 base from V and 3 bases from J; junction bases left unmatched: 28. CDR3 DNA: TGTGCTAGTGGTTTGGGTCTTCCGGGCTCCTTACTCCCCTGGACAGGGCGGGACACCGGGGAGCTGTTTTTT. Translation gives CASGLGLPGSLLPWTGRDTGELFF.

The V call is TRBV21-1, the J call TRBJ1-2; whether TRBD1, the table's D call, matches the DNA was not checked. TRBV21-1 has pseudogene status. The CDR3 has 17 residues. CDR3 sequence reads: CASSKVPQGGVNYGYTF. The DNA for the CDR3 is TGTGCCAGCAGCAAAGTCCCCCAGGGGGGTGTCAACTATGGCTACACCTTC.

The J gene is TRBJ1-1, the V gene TRBV5-4, with 12 positions matching TRBD1. The CDR3 totals 14 residues. V lost 8 bases to trimming and J lost 6 bases; unmatched junction nucleotides: 8. In germline, CDR1 is SGHNT, CDR2 YYREEE (reference sequence). CDR3 amino acids: CASKPGQGAAEAFF. The CDR3 DNA follows: TGTGCCAGTAAACCGGGACAGGGGGCTGCTGAAGCTTTCTTT.

This chain connects TRBV7-9 to TRBJ1-4; TRBD1 aligns across 9 bases. Germline V gene lookup returns CDR1 SEHNR and CDR2 FQNEAQ (reference sequence). Germline trimming cut 4 bases from V and 7 bases from J; bases unmatched to any gene: 16. This CDR3 has 18 residues. The DNA of the CDR3 is TGTGCCAGCAGCTGGTCCCGGGACAGGGTTGGCAAGAGTGAAAAACTGTTTTTT. This gives the protein CASSWSRDRVGKSEKLFF.

As to this clone: The junction departs from the called germline gene at one end, perhaps through a read error. The chain recombines TRBV9 with TRBJ1-2; D call uncertain. The CDR3 runs to 11 residues. Per the germline V gene, CDR1 is SGDLS and CDR2 is YYNGEE. The DNA for the CDR3 is TGTGCCAGCAGCCAAAACTACGGCTACACCTTC. This codes for CASSQNYGYTF.

This clone was seen more than once but under ten times. The V gene is TRBV4-1, the J gene TRBJ1-5; D gene uncertain. CDR1 and CDR2 (germline): MGHRA, YSYEKL. The CDR3 has 17 residues. V shed 0 bases and J shed 0 bases, with 12 bases lying between them. CDR3 in DNA: TGCGCCAGCAGCCAAGAGAGGATAGATTATAGCAATCAGCCCCAGCATTTT. Its protein product is CASSQERIDYSNQPQHF.

CDR3 coding DNA: TGTGCCAGCAGCGAGGGACTAGCGGGGGGGAGTGAGCAGTTCTTC. Its protein is CASSEGLAGGSEQFF. The chain combines TRBV7-2 with TRBJ2-1; TRBD2 matches at 16 bases. The V gene's germline CDR1 is SGHTA and CDR2 FQGNSA. The ends lost 5 bases at V and 9 bases at J; junction bases unmatched: 4. This CDR3 comprises 15 residues.